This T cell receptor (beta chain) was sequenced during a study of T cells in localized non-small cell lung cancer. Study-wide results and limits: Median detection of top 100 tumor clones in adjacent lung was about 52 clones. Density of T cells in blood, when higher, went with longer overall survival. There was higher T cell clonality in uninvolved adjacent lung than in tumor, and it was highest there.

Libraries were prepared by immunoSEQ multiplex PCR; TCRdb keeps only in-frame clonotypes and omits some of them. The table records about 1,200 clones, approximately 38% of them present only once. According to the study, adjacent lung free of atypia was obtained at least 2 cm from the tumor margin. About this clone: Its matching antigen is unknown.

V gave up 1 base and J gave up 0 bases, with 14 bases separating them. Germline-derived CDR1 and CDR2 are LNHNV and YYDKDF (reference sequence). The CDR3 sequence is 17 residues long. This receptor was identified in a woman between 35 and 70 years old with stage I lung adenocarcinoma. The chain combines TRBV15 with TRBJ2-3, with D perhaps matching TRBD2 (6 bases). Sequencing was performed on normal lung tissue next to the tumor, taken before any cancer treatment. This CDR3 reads CATSRGVADVSTDTQYF. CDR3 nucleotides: TGTGCCACCAGCAGAGGGGTAGCGGACGTAAGCACAGATACGCAGTATTTT.